This TCR beta chain came from a study of blood T cell repertoires in COVID-19. On the study more broadly: PBMCs, B-cell-depleted T cells, or T cells were the source of the cDNA or gDNA that made up the material.

Cohort 3 recovered donors had two negative PCRs, clearance, or symptom resolution. J gave up 6 bases and V 5 bases, and 11 bases lay outside the gene matches. CDR1 and CDR2 (germline): MNHNY, SVGAGI (reference sequence). The CDR3 covers 17 residues. Study processing details: By means of reference gene primer amplification, nucleated cell counts were estimated. This table comes from immunoSEQ multiplex PCR, and its TCRdb copy is limited to in-frame clones, with some not included. V and J calls and clone size come straight from that table; D and trimming were deduced from the DNA. The table records 150,000 to 200,000 clones, 80% of them present only once.

Sequencing input: PBMCs or T cells enriched from blood (not recorded which). The J gene is TRBJ1-6, the V gene TRBV6-6, with TRBD1 matching over 9 bases. The TCR originated in a man aged 40-49 years who had recovered from COVID-19. The CDR3 DNA follows: TGTGCCAGCAGTCGGGCCCGCACGGGACAGGGTAATTCACCCCTCCACTTT. Translating gives CASSRARTGQGNSPLHF.